This TCR beta chain was identified in a study of cytomegalovirus exposure and HLA in healthy donors (dated by TCRdb to about 2017). Regarding the research as a whole: An earlier analysis of roughly 500 of the donors reported over 250 Gb of sequence data and about 120 million unique TCR beta sequences obtained from some 170 million T cells. Roughly 300 gigabases of sequencing data and 70 million to 100 million unique TCR sequences were included in an early release covering under 650 HLA-typed donors. The genetic ancestry cluster associated with self-reported Caucasian donors included about 84% of the approximately 400 genotyped donors. The aim of the study was to test whether cataloging public T cell receptors could identify signatures of past pathogen exposure. The study profiled the T cell repertoires of under 850 subjects by immunosequencing and related them to cytomegalovirus serostatus. Along with the roughly 610-subject first cohort, a separate validation cohort of about 110 different subjects was used. To predict cytomegalovirus infection status, the study combined high-throughput TCR immunosequencing, statistical association of individual TCRs with disease status, and machine learning. A later analysis re-examined previously published TCR beta repertoires from about 700 donors and added high-resolution HLA genotyping to investigate patterns of TCR occurrence. The later analysis used no new phenotypic data to find candidate immune exposures, relying instead on TCR beta sequences and their occurrence across donors. An earlier analysis of 587 of the donors used high-throughput TCR beta sequencing to judge whether each TCR beta V gene segment behaved as functional or pseudogenic. Donor age, sex, ethnicity and CMV serostatus were collected together with the repertoire data. A later genetic analysis took genome-wide SNP genotypes for 398 of the 666 donors and used that subset as a discovery cohort. All discovery cohort repertoires had been generated using a single sequencing platform. HLA typing included class I and class II loci at four-digit resolution. The number of typed donors differed by locus: about 620-630 for A, B, C, DRB1 and DQB1; 500 to 550 for DQA1; approximately 600 for DPA1; and about 470 for DPB1. Because of strong linkage in the cohort, 5 or 6 DR-DQ haplotypes were treated as single units for association and clustering. On average, over 200,000 unique TCR beta nucleotide sequences were sequenced per donor among a few hundred genotyped donors of the cohort, with 15% to 20% of those sequences being non-productive. Paper-wide results and their limitations: Assigning TCR associations to individual alleles was difficult when HLA alleles, especially DR and DQ, strongly co-occurred. A group of highly shared sequence variants was considered likely to be a technical artifact of the sequencing pipeline. Specific HLA alleles were associated with 18,000 or so TCR beta sequences at a false discovery rate of 0.05 in a later analysis. Over 15 rarely observed V segments, including chromosome 9 orphons, were excluded from the earlier analysis of approximately 600 of the donors because counts were too low. The presence/absence analyses assumed that sequencing depth was roughly uniform across donors, and that assumption may not be true. V-gene and J-gene trimming of TCR beta chains was associated with a missense DCLRE1C variant in a later genetic analysis, and the association was replicated in an independent cohort. A later analysis found that TCR association rates varied across HLA loci, with DRB1 alleles showing the most associated TCRs and HLA-C alleles the fewest. Compared with equally common non-associated chains, HLA-associated TCR beta chains in a later analysis were more clonally expanded and had lower generation probabilities. An earlier analysis of around 500 of the donors showed that most TCR beta V segments appeared in productive rearrangements either about 90% or about 30% of the time, which broadly matched IMGT annotations. A few of the identified cytomegalovirus-associated TCR beta chains were confirmed in vitro to be specific for cytomegalovirus antigens. The only immune exposure information available for the cohort was CMV serostatus. Some IMGT-functional V segments, including TRBV6-2 and TRBV6-3, could not be distinguished by the 87-base-pair reads and were therefore excluded. In a later genetic analysis, fewer N-insertions in productive TCRs were reported among donors in an Asian-associated ancestry cluster than the roughly 710-donor mean. Most TCR sequences were observed very rarely across donors, whereas some public TCRs were present in many individuals. The study listed 150 to 200 TCR beta chains as associated with cytomegalovirus. The classifier was reported to diagnose cytomegalovirus status with high specificity and sensitivity in both the original cohort and the validation cohort. According to the authors, the approach could potentially be generalized to other disease states and immunological phenotypes. Correlated functional status among segregating V segments might reflect linkage disequilibrium, but an unknown experimental factor could not be ruled out. Most CMV-associated TCR beta chains appeared to be HLA-restricted in a later analysis, and the HLA associations seemed to be driven largely by CMV exposure. A further reported finding was that TCR beta sequences accurately predicted the HLA-A and HLA-B alleles for most subjects in the first cohort. A later analysis reported that several top co-occurrence clusters appeared linked to parvovirus B19, influenza, CMV and Epstein-Barr virus. In this cohort, only TCR beta chains were sequenced, and detectable features were limited by the absence of alpha or paired-chain data. Because HLA typing was unavailable for some donors at each locus, only the typed subset was used in association tests.

Library generation was performed with the immunoSEQ multiplex PCR assay. A mixture of 60 forward primers for TCR Vbeta segments and 13 reverse primers for TCR Jbeta segments was used in the multiplex PCR. A multiplex PCR assay on genomic DNA amplified the CDR3 region of rearranged TCR beta genes. On the Illumina HiSeq System, the amplified TCR beta libraries were sequenced as 87-base-pair reads. The study's own analysis went as follows. A later analysis tallied some 79 million unique TCR beta chains across the 600 to 700 repertoires, and about 10 million of those chains were shared by two or more donors. Raw reads were error-corrected and collapsed into unique sequences with a nearest-neighbor algorithm that merged closely related sequences to remove PCR and sequencing errors. Alignment of CDR3 sequences to IMGT reference sequences was used to assign V, D and J gene segments. For a sequence to be retained, a match of at least six nucleotides to both a V gene segment and a J gene segment was required. A rearrangement counted as productive if the CDR3 had no stop codons and remained in frame with V and J, and every other rearrangement counted as non-productive. CDR3 was defined according to IMGT convention as the region running from the second conserved V-encoded cysteine to the conserved J-encoded phenylalanine. Sequences without an unambiguous match to a single V gene segment were excluded from the earlier analysis of about 600 of the donors. An earlier analysis of several hundred of the donors classified V segments as functional when productive rearrangements were above 56.7% and as segregating when the standard deviation between donors was above 5%. To diagnose cytomegalovirus status from the catalog of TCR beta chain sequences, a statistical classification framework was built. In a later analysis, TCR nucleotide sequences were compared against IMGT/GENE-DB human TR gene sequences so that V and J genes could be assigned. In a later analysis, CDR3 sequences and most-parsimonious VDJ recombination scenarios were assigned using the TCRdist pipeline. A later analysis defined each TCR beta chain by its CDR3 amino acid sequence plus V-gene family, and excluded reads lacking a unique V-gene family. As a way to deal with suspected cross-contamination and a sequencing artifact, a later analysis dropped 450 to 600 nucleotide sequences that were highly shared and had low generation probability. In a later analysis, a clonal expansion index for each public chain was calculated from normalized within-repertoire ranks of inferred template counts. In a later analysis, generation probabilities were computed using a VDJ recombination model fitted to out-of-frame rearrangements, and the results were checked against IGoR. A later analysis scored TCR-TCR, TCR-HLA and TCR-CMV co-occurrence with hypergeometric tests, applying a repertoire-size bias correction to TCR pairs. False discovery rates were estimated in a later analysis by permuting HLA or CMV assignments 20 times. In a later analysis, co-occurring TCRs were grouped with DBSCAN, and TCRdist sequence similarity was added when clustering was performed within HLA-allele-positive subsets. Repertoires with fewer than 30,000 or more than 120,000 public chains, plus five repertoires with anomalous nucleotide sharing, were excluded from co-occurrence clustering. TCRdb retrieved this table from immuneACCESS and kept in-frame rearrangements only. Not all clones are present; in checked studies, unresolved V genes account for under half, and no reason is known for the remainder. That table is the source of V, J and clone size, and D and trimming were worked out from the DNA. In this sample the table shows fewer than 250,000 clones, around 80% of which occur a single time. Around 1.9% of the sample rests with the top ten.

Worth noting for this clone: Its cognate antigen has yet to be identified. Base-call qualities are not available, and no considerably larger clone is one nucleotide away.

The cohort was made up of approximately 670 healthy bone marrow donors. At the time of sampling, all cohort members were nominally healthy, though unrecorded immune exposures were likely present. The donor was CMV seronegative and was included in the group of a few hundred seronegative cohort members. A peripheral blood sample was collected from each donor, and TCR beta sequencing was performed on peripheral blood mononuclear cells. Genomic DNA was extracted from the blood cell samples with the Qiagen DNeasy Blood Extraction Kit. V is trimmed back by 1 base and J by 4 bases, and the junction contains 1 base that no gene match accounts for. The CDR3 numbers 13 residues from cysteine through phenylalanine. The DNA shown is the 39-base CDR3, in frame from base 1. Based on the germline V gene (reference sequence), the CDR1 and CDR2 sequences are SEHNR and FQNEAQ.

This TCR came from a man younger than 35 in good health and CMV-seronegative. The specimen was PBMCs. The chain is encoded by TRBV7-9 joined to TRBJ2-7; 7 central nucleotides agree with TRBD1. The nucleotides are TGTGCCAGCAGCTTAGTGGGACAGTACGAGCAGTACTTC. Translated, it reads CASSLVGQYEQYF.